This TCR beta chain was sequenced during a study of blood T cell repertoires in COVID-19. On the study more broadly: Sources were T cells, B-cell-depleted T cells, or PBMCs; the material itself was cDNA or gDNA.

Trimming pared 4 bases from V and 6 bases from J, leaving 12 bases between. The germline V gene has CDR1 SGHTA and CDR2 FQGTGA. CDR3 size: 14 residues. TCRdb's table, derived via immunoSEQ multiplex PCR, lists solely in-frame clones and lacks some. Of 250,000 to 400,000 clones in the sample, around 90% were seen once. V usage is TRBV7-3 and J usage is TRBJ2-2; D might be TRBD2 (6 bases). The sequence derives from a woman aged 25 to 39 with COVID-19, enrolled during active disease. Sequences were obtained from peripheral blood. The CDR3 region is CASSSSERAGELFF. DNA for the CDR3: TGTGCCAGCAGCTCCTCCGAGCGGGCCGGGGAGCTGTTTTTT.